One and the same sample provided the 5 T cell receptor beta chains below, sequenced in a study of blood T cells in healthy people across ages. Primed by a sample-barcoded 5' primer and a J-beta primer mix, a second PCR proceeded for about 6 to 12 cycles. Each CDR3 protein is one row after TCRdb ran MiXCR on the 5' RACE reads. The data hold about 1,400,000 distinct CDR3 sequences, with approximately 59% observed a single time. The source material was blood. These TCRs come from a man between 18 and 35 years old in good health.

The V call is TRBV5-1, the J call TRBJ2-1, with 14 bases lining up with TRBD2. This CDR3 region has 18 residues. Germline V lookup: CDR1 SGHRS, CDR2 YFSETQ. Trimming cost V 2 bases and J 6 bases; bases outside gene matches: 10. In DNA form, the CDR3 reads TGCGCCAGCAGCTTTACCGGGACTAGCGGGGGTCCCTCCAATGAGCAGTTCTTC. This translates into CASSFTGTSGGPSNEQFF.

Remarks on this clonotype: The DNA is left out, because the CDR3 cannot be placed on it with certainty; the CDR3 is given as TCRdb lists it. The V call is TRBV11-1, the J call TRBJ2-5; the table assigns TRBD1, which was not confirmed against the DNA. In germline, CDR1 is SGHAT, CDR2 FQDESV (reference sequence). The CDR3 totals 22 residues, both ends included. This chain's CDR3 is CASSFQNQPQHFGDGNQETQYF.

The chain links TRBV13 to TRBJ2-4; D is perhaps TRBD2 (6 bases). With the DNA end fitting TRBJ2-7 better, the J assignment may be wrong. This CDR3 is built from 15 residues. Germline CDR1 is PRHDT and CDR2 is FYEKMQ (reference sequence). DNA for the CDR3: TGTGCCAGCAGCTGGACCGGGACTCACTCCTACGAGCAGTACTTC. This encodes CASSWTGTHSYEQYF.

This clonotype turned up a few times. The chain links TRBV29-1 to TRBJ1-4, with a tentative D call TRBD1 (6 bases). The CDR3 runs 13 residues. Germline V lookup: CDR1 SQVTM, CDR2 ANQGSEA. V shed 7 bases and J shed 0 bases, with 9 bases lying between them. CDR3 in amino acids: CSGRQATNEKLFF. The CDR3 coding sequence is TGCAGCGGGCGACAGGCAACTAATGAAAAACTGTTTTTT. Full variable domain (missing parts from reference TRBV29-1 and TRBJ1-4): SAVISQKPSRDICQRGTSLTIQCQVDSQVTMMFWYRQQPGQSLTLIATANQGSEATYESGFVIDKFPISRPNLTFSTLTVSNMSPEDSSIYLCSGRQATNEKLFFGSGTQLSVL.

The chain uses TRBV12-3 or TRBV12-4 and TRBJ2-1; tentative D call: TRBD2 (6 bases). V was trimmed by 8 bases and J by 7 bases, leaving 21 bases between them. This CDR3 is 15 amino acids long. The CDR3 reads CASHLRGTTHNEQFF. For the CDR3, the DNA is TGTGCCAGCCACCTCCGGGGGACCACGCATAATGAGCAGTTCTTC.